The clone carrying this T cell receptor (beta chain) was seen many times. This CDR3 comprises 15 residues. V lost 6 bases and J 4 bases, leaving 18 bases between the germline ends. The germline gives CDR1 MNHNS, CDR2 SASEGT. This specimen belongs to a study of T and B cells in COVID-19 patients. BIOMED2 TRB-A/B primer pools were used in multiplex TRB PCR. TCRdb fed the multiplex PCR reads into MiXCR, producing one record per CDR3 protein. The sample consists of approximately 17,000 distinct CDR3 sequences, under 30% of them appearing once. Blood genomic DNA input for TRB amplification was about 240-550 ng.

This chain connects TRBV6-1 to TRBJ2-5, with TRBD2 as a possible D gene (5 bases). The sequence was collected from a human donor who had recovered from COVID-19. The sample was blood. CDR3 DNA sequence: TGTGCCAGCAGCGTTTCCAGCGGAGGTGGAGAGACCCAGTACTTC. Its translation is CASSVSSGGGETQYF.